This T cell receptor (beta chain) was recorded in a study of blood T cells in healthy people across ages. Study results and limitations: A greater number of naive CD4+ cells and higher diversity distinguished long-lived donors from aged donors.

Staff drew around 10 milliliters of peripheral blood from each donor. The CDR3 loop spans 17 amino acids. V lost 3 bases and J 0 bases, leaving 17 bases between the germline ends. A second roughly 6 to 12 cycle PCR used barcoded and J-beta primers. Using its own MiXCR run on the 5' RACE reads, TCRdb lists one record per CDR3 protein. The table lists 850,000 to 1,100,000 distinct CDR3 sequences, roughly two fifths of them singletons, with around 14% in the top ten. About this clonotype itself: The antigen is unknown.

The chain links TRBV12-3 or TRBV12-4 to TRBJ1-1; possible D gene TRBD1, 6 bases. This sequence originates from a man between 18 and 29 years old in good health. The sample was blood. The CDR3 coding sequence is TGTGCCAGCAGTTTTGGGGGCTGGACAAGAATGAACACTGAAGCTTTCTTT. This translates into CASSFGGWTRMNTEAFF.